This entry lists 28 T cell receptor beta chains sequenced from one sample in a study of cytotoxic CD8 clonotypes in ibrutinib-treated CLL. Repertoires were generated with immunoSEQ multiplex PCR, while TCRdb's copy carries only in-frame clones and drops some. The sample consists of hundreds of thousands of clones, roughly 74% of them appearing once. Sequenced here: PBMCs, sampled after 24 months of ibrutinib treatment. The origin of the receptors is a human donor with chronic lymphocytic leukemia.

The count of this clone is one. This rearrangement joins TRBV9 to TRBJ2-5, with 7 bases fitting TRBD1. V gave up 3 bases and J gave up 1 base; unmatched junction bases: 6. Germline loops: CDR1 SGDLS, CDR2 YYNGEE. The CDR3 consists of 15 residues. CDR3 in DNA: TGTGCCAGCAGCGGGCGACAGGGACCCCAAGAGACCCAGTACTTC. Amino acid sequence: CASSGRQGPQETQYF.

The chain has TRBV29-1 and TRBJ2-7; 7 bases align to TRBD2. This CDR3 is built from 17 residues. V dropped 3 bases and J dropped 2; count of bases not matched to a gene: 16. Per germline, CDR1 SQVTM and CDR2 ANQGSEA. The CDR3: CSVDAGTNGRIAYEQYF. CDR3 bases: TGCAGCGTTGATGCCGGGACCAACGGGAGGATTGCCTACGAGCAGTACTTC.

The chain combines TRBV5-1 with TRBJ2-1; D possibly corresponds to TRBD2 (5 bases). The V end lost 4 bases, the J end lost 0 bases, and 11 bases lay between the germline ends. Germline V gene lookup returns CDR1 SGHRS and CDR2 YFSETQ. This CDR3 has 15 amino acids. The CDR3 DNA is TGCGCCAGCAGCCCCCTAGCCAACTCCTACAATGAGCAGTTCTTC. Amino acid sequence: CASSPLANSYNEQFF.

This clone turned up a few times. J is TRBJ1-3 and V is TRBV20-1; no clear D. Germline assignment: CDR1 DFQATT and CDR2 SNEGSKA (reference sequence). V lost 2 bases, J lost 8 bases, and 7 bases lay in between. The CDR3 is made up of 11 amino acids. The CDR3 loop reads CSARRWDTIYF. The CDR3 DNA sequence: TGCAGTGCTAGAAGGTGGGACACCATATATTTT.

CDR3 sequence: CASSLGGTASWDGYTF. The CDR3 DNA follows: TGTGCCAGCAGCTTAGGTGGCACCGCCTCATGGGATGGCTACACCTTC. The gene calls are TRBV11-1 and TRBJ1-2, with D hard to call. The CDR3 loop spans 16 amino acids. V lost 1 base to trimming and J lost 6 bases, with 18 bases between them. From germline, CDR1 is SGHAT and CDR2 FQDESV (reference sequence).

The chain joins TRBV27 to TRBJ2-1; 10 nucleotides align to TRBD1. Trimming at V came to 7 bases and at J to 4 bases, leaving 7 bases not matched to a gene. The CDR3 is 15 residues long. Germline-derived CDR1 and CDR2 are MNHEY and SMNVEV (reference sequence). CDR3 DNA sequence: TGTGCCAGCACCCGACAGGGGGCTTTTTACAATGAGCAGTTCTTC. Residues: CASTRQGAFYNEQFF.

CDR3 sequence reads: CSVVNNANTGELFF. The CDR3 bases are TGCAGCGTTGTGAACAACGCGAACACCGGGGAGCTGTTTTTT. The chain links TRBV29-1 to TRBJ2-2; D is uncertain. The germline V gene encodes CDR1 SQVTM and CDR2 ANQGSEA. This CDR3 has 14 residues. Trimming pared 4 bases from V and 0 bases from J, leaving 9 bases between.

The chain links TRBV27 to TRBJ1-1, with 9 nucleotides matching TRBD1. With 3 bases clipped from V and 2 bases from J, the junction kept 4 bases outside the gene matches. CDR1 and CDR2 from the germline V gene are MNHEY and SMNVEV (reference sequence). The CDR3 runs 15 residues. This CDR3 is CASSLDRGVNTEAFF. In DNA form, the CDR3 reads TGTGCCAGCAGTTTGGACAGGGGAGTTAACACTGAAGCTTTCTTT.

In this sample, this clone turned up a few times. The chain's CDR3 is CASRPGSGETQYF. For the CDR3, the DNA is TGTGCCAGTAGGCCGGGAAGTGGGGAGACCCAGTACTTC. V gene TRBV19 combines with J gene TRBJ2-5; D possibly corresponds to TRBD2 (5 bases). With 6 bases removed from V and 5 bases from J, the gap between germline ends came to 13 bases. CDR1 LNHDA and CDR2 SQIVND come from the germline V gene (reference sequence). The CDR3 consists of 13 residues.

This chain joins TRBV27 and TRBJ2-2, with unresolved D. V was trimmed by 3 bases and J by 7 bases, leaving 6 bases between them. CDR3 length: 12 amino acids. Germline V gives CDR1 MNHEY, CDR2 SMNVEV (reference sequence). This CDR3 is CASSFIGGELFF. The CDR3 nucleotides read TGTGCCAGCAGTTTCATAGGCGGGGAGCTGTTTTTT.

The rearrangement links TRBV9 to TRBJ2-5, with TRBD1 as a possible D gene (5 bases). The ends were cut back, 0 bases at V and 5 bases at J, with 14 bases in the middle. The CDR3 contains 15 residues. CDR1 and CDR2 (germline): SGDLS, YYNGEE. Written as DNA, the CDR3 is TGTGCCAGCAGCGTAGCTCCAGGGTCCAGGGAGACCCAGTACTTC. It specifies CASSVAPGSRETQYF.

The chain uses TRBV28 and TRBJ2-1, with 9 bases lining up with TRBD2. CDR3 length equals 20 residues. Germline CDR1 is MDHEN and CDR2 is SYDVKM. The trim removed 5 bases at V and 3 bases at J, leaving 20 bases unmatched. For the CDR3, the DNA is TGTGCCAGCAGTCCCGGTGAGGTTAGCGGGAGTGGGGTGTACTACAATGAGCAGTTCTTC. Protein product: CASSPGEVSGSGVYYNEQFF.

This clone has a handful of counts. The chain uses TRBV30 and TRBJ1-1; D uncertain. V lost 3 bases, J lost 1 base, and 6 bases lay in between. This CDR3 has 12 amino acids. Per the germline V gene, CDR1 is GTSNPN and CDR2 is SVGIG (reference sequence). The CDR3 sequence is CAWRSGNTEAFF. CDR3 nucleotides: TGTGCCTGGAGGTCCGGGAACACTGAAGCTTTCTTT.

This clone was counted between two and nine times. The chain carries TRBV7-2 and TRBJ1-2; 9 nucleotides match TRBD1. Germline CDR1 is SGHTA and CDR2 is FQGNSA. With V trimmed by 0 bases and J by 8 bases, 4 bases remained unmatched. The CDR3 spans 14 residues. The CDR3 bases are TGTGCCAGCAGCTTAGCGGGGACAGGGATCGGCTACACCTTC. Protein: CASSLAGTGIGYTF.

A word on this clone: A junction boundary mismatches the germline segment, possibly from a read error. J is TRBJ2-5 and V is TRBV15; the D gene is possibly TRBD2 (6 bases). Germline values: CDR1 LNHNV, CDR2 YYDKDF (reference sequence). The CDR3 runs 11 residues. DNA of the CDR3: TGTGCCACCAGCAGTCGGATAGCGGATCACTTC. It is translated as CATSSRIADHF.

V and J are TRBV6-6 and TRBJ1-5; D might be TRBD1 (5 bases). With 5 bases removed from V and 0 bases from J, the gap between germline ends came to 8 bases. This CDR3 is 14 amino acids long. CDR1 and CDR2 from the germline V gene are MNHNY and SVGAGI (reference sequence). CDR3 protein: CASSPDTSNQPQHF. Written as DNA, the CDR3 is TGTGCCAGCAGTCCGGACACTAGCAATCAGCCCCAGCATTTT.

The rearrangement links TRBV10-3 to TRBJ2-3; 7 nucleotides match TRBD1. V dropped 7 bases and J dropped 2; count of bases not matched to a gene: 6. The CDR3 is made up of 14 amino acids. The germline V gene has CDR1 ENHRY and CDR2 SYGVKD. CDR3 bases: TGTGCCATCACTTCGGGACAGTTCACAGATACGCAGTATTTT. Its protein is CAITSGQFTDTQYF.

The genes are TRBV6-5 and TRBJ2-2; D unclear. Germline lookup yields CDR1 MNHEY and CDR2 SVGAGI. The CDR3 loop spans 13 amino acids. V lost 2 bases, J lost 5 bases, and 6 bases lay in between. The CDR3 here is CASSYSATGELFF. The CDR3 DNA reads TGTGCCAGCAGTTACAGTGCTACCGGGGAGCTGTTTTTT.

V and J are TRBV5-1 and TRBJ2-7, with D perhaps TRBD1 (5 bases). The CDR3 is 17 residues long. Germline lookup yields CDR1 SGHRS and CDR2 YFSETQ. The V gene lost 0 bases and the J gene lost 1 base, with 17 bases spanning the gap. The CDR3 region has the DNA TGCGCCAGCAGCTTGGTGGCTATCCAGGGTATTTCCTACGAGCAGTACTTC. Translated, it gives CASSLVAIQGISYEQYF.

This chain joins TRBV25-1 and TRBJ1-2; D remains unclear. The CDR3 spans 13 residues. Between the trimmed V and J ends, which lost 7 bases and 0 bases, there was a span of 9 bases. CDR1 is MGHDK, CDR2 SYGVNS, per germline. CDR3 nucleotides: TGTGCCAGCATGGGCGGAACTAACTATGGCTACACCTTC. It yields the protein CASMGGTNYGYTF.

This chain links TRBV2 with TRBJ2-7; TRBD2 aligns across 15 bases. The length of the CDR3 is 14 residues. V was clipped by 7 bases and J by 4 bases; unmatched bases: 2. Germline V gene data show CDR1 as SNHLY and CDR2 as FYNNEI. CDR3 nucleotide sequence: TGTGCCAGCAATGGACTAGCGGGAGGGTACGAGCAGTACTTC. Translated: CASNGLAGGYEQYF. Combining the CDR3 with reference TRBV2 and TRBJ2-7 gives the whole variable domain EPEVTQTPSHQVTQMGQEVILRCVPISNHLYFYWYRQILGQKVEFLVSFYNNEISEKSEIFDDQFSVERPDGSNFTLKIRSTKLEDSAMYFCASNGLAGGYEQYFGPGTRLTVT.

The sample holds one count of this clone. The V call is TRBV27, the J call TRBJ1-2; 8 nucleotides align to TRBD1. J was trimmed by 8 bases and V by 4 bases; bases with no gene match: 12. Germline V gene sequence: CDR1 MNHEY, CDR2 SMNVEV (reference sequence). The CDR3 is 15 residues long. CDR3 sequence (DNA): TGTGCCAGCAGTTCCCCGACAGGGGCTCTATGGGGCTACACCTTC. Its protein is CASSSPTGALWGYTF.

V gene TRBV28 combines with J gene TRBJ1-5; 7 positions agree with TRBD1. This CDR3 has 13 amino acids. CDR1 is MDHEN and CDR2 is SYDVKM in the germline V gene. The ends lost 8 bases at V and 7 bases at J; junction bases unmatched: 8. The CDR3 sequence is CASALDREQPQHF. In nucleotides, the CDR3 is TGTGCCAGCGCCTTAGACAGGGAACAGCCCCAGCATTTT.

This chain connects TRBV11-3 to TRBJ2-2, with D possibly being TRBD1 or TRBD2 (5 bases each). V lost 5 bases, J lost 5 bases, and 21 bases lay in between. This CDR3 comprises 17 residues. The germline V gene encodes CDR1 SGHNT and CDR2 YENEEA. DNA of the CDR3: TGTGCCAGCAGCGCAGAATCGGGCACTGGGGGAACCGGGGAGCTGTTTTTT. Amino acids: CASSAESGTGGTGELFF.

CDR3 in amino acids: CASSVYNEQFF. In DNA form, the CDR3 reads TGTGCCAGCAGCGTCTACAATGAGCAGTTCTTC. The chain is built from TRBV5-6 and TRBJ2-1; no clear D. Germline lookup yields CDR1 SGHDT and CDR2 YYEEEE. The V end was cut by 4 bases, the J end by 3 bases, with 2 bases between. There are 11 residues in the CDR3.

The J gene is TRBJ2-7, the V gene TRBV9, with no clear D. Germline loops: CDR1 SGDLS, CDR2 YYNGEE. This CDR3 has 17 residues. Deletions cut 3 bases from V and 0 bases from J, with 19 bases between. The CDR3 DNA is TGTGCCAGCAGCGCCGAGCCACCGGACGGCCCCTCCTACGAGCAGTACTTC. Protein sequence: CASSAEPPDGPSYEQYF.

The chain joins TRBV6-5 to TRBJ2-1; 7 bases map to TRBD2. The length of the CDR3 is 12 residues. Germline loops: CDR1 MNHEY, CDR2 SVGAGI. V was clipped by 5 bases and J by 10 bases; unmatched bases: 5. CDR3 protein: CASSRGSGEQFF. The CDR3 coding sequence is TGTGCCAGCAGTCGCGGGAGTGGGGAGCAGTTCTTC.

This clone appeared once. This chain links TRBV5-1 with TRBJ1-3; D gene uncertain. This CDR3 has 15 residues. Germline CDR1 reads SGHRS; CDR2 reads YFSETQ. Trimming removed 5 bases from V and 3 bases from J, with 15 bases in between. The CDR3 nucleotides are TGCGCCAGCAGTAACGGTACGGGTTATGGAAACACCATATATTTT. Translated: CASSNGTGYGNTIYF.